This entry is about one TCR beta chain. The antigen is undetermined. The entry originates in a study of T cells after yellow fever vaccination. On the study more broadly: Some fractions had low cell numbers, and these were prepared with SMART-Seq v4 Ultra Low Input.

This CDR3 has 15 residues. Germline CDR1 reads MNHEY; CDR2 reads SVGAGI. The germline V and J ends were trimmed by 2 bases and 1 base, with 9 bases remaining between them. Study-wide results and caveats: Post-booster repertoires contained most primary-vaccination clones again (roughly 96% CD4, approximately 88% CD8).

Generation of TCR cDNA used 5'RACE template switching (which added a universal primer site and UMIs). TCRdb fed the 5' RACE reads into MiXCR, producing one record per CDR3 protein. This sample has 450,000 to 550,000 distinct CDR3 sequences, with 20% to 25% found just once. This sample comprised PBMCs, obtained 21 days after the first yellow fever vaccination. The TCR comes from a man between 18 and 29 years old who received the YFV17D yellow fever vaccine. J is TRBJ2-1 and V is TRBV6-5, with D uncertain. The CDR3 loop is CASSYLDGSYNEQFF. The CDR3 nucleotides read TGTGCCAGCAGTTACCTGGACGGGTCCTACAATGAGCAGTTCTTC.